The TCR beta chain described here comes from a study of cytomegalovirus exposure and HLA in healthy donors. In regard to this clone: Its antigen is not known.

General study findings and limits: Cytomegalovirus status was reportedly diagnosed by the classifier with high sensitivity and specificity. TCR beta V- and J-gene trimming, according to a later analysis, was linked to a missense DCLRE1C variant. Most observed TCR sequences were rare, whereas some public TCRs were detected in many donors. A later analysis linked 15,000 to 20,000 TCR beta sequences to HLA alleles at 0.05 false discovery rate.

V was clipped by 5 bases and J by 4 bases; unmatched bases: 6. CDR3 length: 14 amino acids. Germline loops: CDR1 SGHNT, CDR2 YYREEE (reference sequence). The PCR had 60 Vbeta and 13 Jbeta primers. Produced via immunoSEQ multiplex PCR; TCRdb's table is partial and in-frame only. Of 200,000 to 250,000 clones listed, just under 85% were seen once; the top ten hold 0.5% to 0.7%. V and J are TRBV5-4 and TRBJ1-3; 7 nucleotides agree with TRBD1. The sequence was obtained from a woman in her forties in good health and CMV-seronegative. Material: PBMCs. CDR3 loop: CASRETGTGNTIYF. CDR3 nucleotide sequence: TGTGCCAGCAGGGAGACAGGGACCGGAAACACCATATATTTT.